A single sample gave rise to the 5 T cell receptor beta chains below, sequenced in a study of graft-versus-host responses after intestinal transplantation. Using immunoSEQ multiplex PCR, the repertoire was profiled, and TCRdb retains in-frame clones only, with some absent. This sample has about 120,000 clones, with 85% to 95% found just once. Their target antigens are unknown. Sequenced material: unstimulated CD8+ T cells sorted from spleen or lymph node cells, taken before intestinal transplant. These receptors came from a human donor who received an intestinal transplant.

This chain links TRBV19 with TRBJ1-1; D is unclear. Germline V gene data show CDR1 as LNHDA and CDR2 as SQIVND (reference sequence). The CDR3 spans 15 residues. Trimming took 3 bases from V and 0 from J, leaving 11 bases between them. DNA of the CDR3: TGTGCCAGTAGTATCCCAGGCTCGGTGAACACTGAAGCTTTCTTT. It yields the protein CASSIPGSVNTEAFF.

The chain carries TRBV28 and TRBJ2-1, with 10 bases identical to TRBD2. There are 15 residues in the CDR3. Germline values: CDR1 MDHEN, CDR2 SYDVKM. V lost 3 bases, J lost 2 bases, and 1 base stayed unmatched. CDR3 amino acids: CASSFGLAAYNEQFF. CDR3 DNA: TGTGCCAGCAGTTTCGGACTAGCGGCCTACAATGAGCAGTTCTTC.

The genes are TRBV27 and TRBJ1-1; weak D call: TRBD1 (6 bases). CDR3 length: 14 residues. The V gene's germline CDR1 is MNHEY and CDR2 SMNVEV (reference sequence). V lost 2 bases and J lost 4, with 11 bases in between. The CDR3 is CASSLQTGRTEAFF. CDR3 DNA sequence: TGTGCCAGCAGTTTACAGACAGGACGCACTGAAGCTTTCTTT.

The gene calls are TRBV30 and TRBJ2-7; possibly TRBD2 for D (7 bases). V was shortened by 5 bases and J by 4 bases, with 15 bases between the two germline ends. Germline CDR1 and CDR2: GTSNPN and SVGIG (reference sequence). The CDR3 covers 13 residues. CDR3: CAWGGRRGYEQYF. CDR3 nucleotides: TGTGCCTGGGGGGGCCGGCGGGGGTACGAGCAGTACTTC.

This chain connects TRBV7-6 to TRBJ1-5, with 8 bases aligning to TRBD1. The germline CDR1 and CDR2 sequences are SGHVS and FNYEAQ. With 5 bases clipped from V and 6 bases from J, the junction kept 6 bases outside the gene matches. The length of the CDR3 is 14 residues. Here the CDR3 reads CASSPTGGGQPQHF. The CDR3 DNA follows: TGTGCCAGCAGCCCCACAGGGGGTGGTCAGCCCCAGCATTTT.